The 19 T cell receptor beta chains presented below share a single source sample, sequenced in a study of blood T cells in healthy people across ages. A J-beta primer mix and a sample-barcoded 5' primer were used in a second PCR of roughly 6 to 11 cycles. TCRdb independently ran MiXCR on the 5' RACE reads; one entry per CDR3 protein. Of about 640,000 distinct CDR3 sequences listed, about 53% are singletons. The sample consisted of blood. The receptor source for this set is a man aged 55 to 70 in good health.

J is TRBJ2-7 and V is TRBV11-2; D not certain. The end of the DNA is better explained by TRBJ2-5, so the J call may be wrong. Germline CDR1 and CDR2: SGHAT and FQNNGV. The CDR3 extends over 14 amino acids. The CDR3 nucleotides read TGTGCCAGCAGCTTAGATCCCGGAGAAAGGACCCAGTACTTC. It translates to CASSLDPGERTQYF.

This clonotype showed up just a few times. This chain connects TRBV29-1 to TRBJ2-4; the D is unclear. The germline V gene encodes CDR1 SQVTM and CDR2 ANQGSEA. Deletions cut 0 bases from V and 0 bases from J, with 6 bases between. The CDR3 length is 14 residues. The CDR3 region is CSVEDWAAKNIQYF. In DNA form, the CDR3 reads TGCAGCGTTGAAGATTGGGCAGCCAAAAACATTCAGTACTTC.

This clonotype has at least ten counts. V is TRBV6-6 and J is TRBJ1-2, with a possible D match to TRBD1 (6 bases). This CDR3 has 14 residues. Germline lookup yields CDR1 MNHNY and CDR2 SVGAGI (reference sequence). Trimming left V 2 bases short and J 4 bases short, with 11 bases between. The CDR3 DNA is TGTGCCAGCAGTTACGTGGGGGCAGGCTATGGCTACACCTTC. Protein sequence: CASSYVGAGYGYTF.

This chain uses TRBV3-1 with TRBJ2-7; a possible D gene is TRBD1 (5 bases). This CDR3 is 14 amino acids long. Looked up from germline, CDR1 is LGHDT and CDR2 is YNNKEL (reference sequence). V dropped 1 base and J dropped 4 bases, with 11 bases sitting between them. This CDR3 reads CASSQVTGRYEQYF. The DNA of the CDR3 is TGTGCCAGCAGCCAAGTTACAGGCCGATACGAGCAGTACTTC.

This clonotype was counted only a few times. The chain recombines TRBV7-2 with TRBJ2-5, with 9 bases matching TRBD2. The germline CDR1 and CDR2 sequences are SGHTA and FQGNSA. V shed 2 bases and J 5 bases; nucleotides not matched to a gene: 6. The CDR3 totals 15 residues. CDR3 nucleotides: TGTGCCAGCAGCTTACGGCGGGGGGGTTGGGAGACCCAGTACTTC. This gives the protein CASSLRRGGWETQYF.

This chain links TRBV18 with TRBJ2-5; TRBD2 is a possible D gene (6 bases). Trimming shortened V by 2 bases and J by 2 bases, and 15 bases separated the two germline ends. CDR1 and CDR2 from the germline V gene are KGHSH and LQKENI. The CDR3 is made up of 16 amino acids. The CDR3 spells CASSPFGRDAQETQYF. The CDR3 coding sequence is TGTGCCAGCTCACCATTCGGGCGGGACGCGCAAGAGACCCAGTACTTC.

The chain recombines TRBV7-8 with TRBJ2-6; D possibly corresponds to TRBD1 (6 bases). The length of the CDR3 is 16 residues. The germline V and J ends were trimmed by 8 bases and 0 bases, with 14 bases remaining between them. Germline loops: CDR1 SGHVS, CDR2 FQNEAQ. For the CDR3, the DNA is TGTGCCAGCCTACAGGGAATCAACTCTGGGGCCAACGTCCTGACTTTC. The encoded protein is CASLQGINSGANVLTF.

The CDR3 reads CSAPRTGANTEAFF. Written as DNA, the CDR3 is TGCAGTGCTCCACGGACAGGGGCGAACACTGAAGCTTTCTTT. This chain uses TRBV20-1 with TRBJ1-1; 9 bases line up with TRBD1. V was clipped by 5 bases and J by 1 base; unmatched bases: 5. There are 14 residues in the CDR3. CDR1 DFQATT and CDR2 SNEGSKA come from the germline V gene (reference sequence).

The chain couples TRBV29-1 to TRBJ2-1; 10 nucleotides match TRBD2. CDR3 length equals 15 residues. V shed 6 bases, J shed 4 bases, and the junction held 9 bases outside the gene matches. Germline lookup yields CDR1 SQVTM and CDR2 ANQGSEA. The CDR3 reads CSVVRLAGLYNEQFF. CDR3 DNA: TGCAGCGTCGTACGACTAGCGGGCCTATACAATGAGCAGTTCTTC.

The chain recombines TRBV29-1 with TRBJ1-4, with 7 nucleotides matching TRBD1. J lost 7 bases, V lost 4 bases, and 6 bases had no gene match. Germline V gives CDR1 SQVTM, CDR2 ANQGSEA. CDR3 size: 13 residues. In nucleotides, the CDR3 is TGCAGCGTTGGACAGGGCGTGGGTGAAAAACTGTTTTTT. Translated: CSVGQGVGEKLFF.

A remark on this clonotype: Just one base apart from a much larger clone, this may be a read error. The CDR3 here is CASSLWGPPGYGHTF. The CDR3 nucleotides read TGCGCCAGCAGCTTGTGGGGGCCTCCTGGGTATGGCCACACCTTC. The chain joins TRBV5-1 to TRBJ1-2, with D perhaps TRBD1 (6 bases). Germline assignment: CDR1 SGHRS and CDR2 YFSETQ. CDR3 length: 15 amino acids.

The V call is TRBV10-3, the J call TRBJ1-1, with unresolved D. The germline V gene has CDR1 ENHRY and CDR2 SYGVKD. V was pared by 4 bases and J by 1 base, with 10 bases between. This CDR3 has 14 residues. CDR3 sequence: CAISVAGTNTEAFF. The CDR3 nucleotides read TGTGCCATCAGTGTAGCGGGAACGAACACTGAAGCTTTCTTT.

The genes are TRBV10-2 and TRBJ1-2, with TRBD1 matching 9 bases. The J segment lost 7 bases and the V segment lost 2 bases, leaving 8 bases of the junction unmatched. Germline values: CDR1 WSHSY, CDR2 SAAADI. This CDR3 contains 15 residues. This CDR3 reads CASSEEGQGIPGYTF. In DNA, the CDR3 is TGCGCCAGCAGTGAGGAGGGACAGGGCATCCCTGGCTACACCTTC.

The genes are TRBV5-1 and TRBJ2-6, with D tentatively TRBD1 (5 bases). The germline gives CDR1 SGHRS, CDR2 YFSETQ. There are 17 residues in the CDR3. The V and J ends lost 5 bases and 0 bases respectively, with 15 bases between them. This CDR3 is CASSLGRASSGANVLTF. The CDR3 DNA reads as TGCGCCAGCAGTCTCGGCAGGGCCAGCTCTGGGGCCAACGTCCTGACTTTC.

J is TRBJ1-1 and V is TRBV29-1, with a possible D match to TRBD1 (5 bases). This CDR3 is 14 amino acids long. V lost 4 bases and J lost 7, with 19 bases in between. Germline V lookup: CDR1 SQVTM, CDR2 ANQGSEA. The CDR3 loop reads CSVVKGTLYIEAFF. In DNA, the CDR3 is TGCAGCGTTGTAAAGGGGACCCTATACATTGAAGCTTTCTTT.

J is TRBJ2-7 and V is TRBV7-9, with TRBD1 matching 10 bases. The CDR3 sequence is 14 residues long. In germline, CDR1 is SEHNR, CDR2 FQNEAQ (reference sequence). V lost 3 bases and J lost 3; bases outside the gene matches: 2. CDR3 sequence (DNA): TGTGCCAGCAGCTTGACAGGGGGCCACTACGAGCAGTACTTC. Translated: CASSLTGGHYEQYF. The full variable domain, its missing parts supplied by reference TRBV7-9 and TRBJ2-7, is DTGVSQNPRHKITKRGQNVTFRCDPISEHNRLYWYRQTLGQGPEFLTYFQNEAQLEKSRLLSDRFSAERPKGSFSTLEIQRTEQGDSAMYLCASSLTGGHYEQYFGPGTRLTVT.

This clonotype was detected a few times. The CDR3 here is CASSQHRDLNTEAFF. In DNA, the CDR3 is TGCGCCAGCAGCCAACACAGGGATCTGAACACTGAAGCTTTCTTT. V and J are TRBV4-1 and TRBJ1-1; tentative D call: TRBD1 (6 bases). Germline-derived CDR1 and CDR2 are MGHRA and YSYEKL. Trimming removed 2 bases from V and 0 bases from J, with 10 bases in between. The CDR3 consists of 15 residues.

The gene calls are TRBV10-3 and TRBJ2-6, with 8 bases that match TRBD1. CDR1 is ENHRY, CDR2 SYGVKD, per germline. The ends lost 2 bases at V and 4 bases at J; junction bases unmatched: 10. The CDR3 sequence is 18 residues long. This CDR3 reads CAISELGQGKWGANVLTF. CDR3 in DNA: TGTGCCATCAGTGAGCTTGGACAGGGAAAGTGGGGGGCCAACGTCCTGACTTTC.

The CDR3: CSGARTGAYEQYF. CDR3 DNA: TGCAGCGGTGCGAGGACAGGGGCCTACGAGCAGTACTTC. This chain connects TRBV29-1 to TRBJ2-7; TRBD1 aligns across 9 bases. The trim removed 7 bases at V and 2 bases at J, leaving 6 bases unmatched. The CDR3 length is 13 residues. Germline V gene data show CDR1 as SQVTM and CDR2 as ANQGSEA.